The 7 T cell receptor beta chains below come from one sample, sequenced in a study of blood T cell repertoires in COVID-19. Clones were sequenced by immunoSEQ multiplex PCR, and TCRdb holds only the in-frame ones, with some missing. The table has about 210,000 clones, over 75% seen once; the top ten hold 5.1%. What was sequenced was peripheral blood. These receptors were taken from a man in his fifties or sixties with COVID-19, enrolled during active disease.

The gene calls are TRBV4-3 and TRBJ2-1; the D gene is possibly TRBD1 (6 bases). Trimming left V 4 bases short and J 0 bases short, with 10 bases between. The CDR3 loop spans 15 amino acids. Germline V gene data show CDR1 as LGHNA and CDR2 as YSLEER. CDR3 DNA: TGCGCCAGCAGCCCGGACAGTACCTCCTACAATGAGCAGTTCTTC. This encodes CASSPDSTSYNEQFF.

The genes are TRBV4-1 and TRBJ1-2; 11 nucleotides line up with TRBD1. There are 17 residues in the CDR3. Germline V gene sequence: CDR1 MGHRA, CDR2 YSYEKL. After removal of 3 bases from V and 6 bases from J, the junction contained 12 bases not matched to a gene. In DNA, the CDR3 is TGCGCCAGCAGCCAGCGCATCGGACAGGGGGCCATGGATGGCTACACCTTC. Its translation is CASSQRIGQGAMDGYTF.

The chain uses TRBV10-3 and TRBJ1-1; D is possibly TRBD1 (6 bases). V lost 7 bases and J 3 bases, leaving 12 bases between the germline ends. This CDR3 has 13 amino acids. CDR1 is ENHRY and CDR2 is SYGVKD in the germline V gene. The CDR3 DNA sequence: TGTGCCATCACCAGGGGATCGGACACTGAAGCTTTCTTT. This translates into CAITRGSDTEAFF.

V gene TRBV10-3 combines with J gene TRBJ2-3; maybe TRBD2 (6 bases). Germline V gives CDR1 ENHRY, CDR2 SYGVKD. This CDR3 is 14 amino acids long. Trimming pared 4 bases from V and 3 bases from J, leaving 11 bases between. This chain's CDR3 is CAISGGSGTDTQYF. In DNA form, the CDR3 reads TGTGCCATCAGTGGGGGGAGCGGGACAGATACGCAGTATTTT.

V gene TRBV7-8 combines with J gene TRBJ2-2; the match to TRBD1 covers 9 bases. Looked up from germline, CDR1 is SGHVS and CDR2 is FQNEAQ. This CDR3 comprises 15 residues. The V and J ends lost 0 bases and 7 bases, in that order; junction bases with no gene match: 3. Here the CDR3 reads CASSLAGQGYGELFF. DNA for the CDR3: TGTGCCAGCAGCTTAGCGGGACAGGGCTACGGGGAGCTGTTTTTT.

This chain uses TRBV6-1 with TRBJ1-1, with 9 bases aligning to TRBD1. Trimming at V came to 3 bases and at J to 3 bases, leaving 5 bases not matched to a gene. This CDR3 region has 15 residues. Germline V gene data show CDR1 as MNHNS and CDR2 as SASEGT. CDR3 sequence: CASSERTGDYTEAFF. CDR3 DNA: TGTGCCAGCAGTGAGCGGACAGGGGACTACACTGAAGCTTTCTTT.

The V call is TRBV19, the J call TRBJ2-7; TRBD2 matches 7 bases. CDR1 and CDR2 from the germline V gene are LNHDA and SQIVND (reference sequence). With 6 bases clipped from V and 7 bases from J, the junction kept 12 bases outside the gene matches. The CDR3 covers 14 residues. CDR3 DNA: TGTGCCAGTAGCCCCTCTGGCGGGGGAGAAGAGCAGTACTTC. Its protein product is CASSPSGGGEEQYF.